These 9 T cell receptor beta chains were all obtained from the same sample, sequenced in a study of blood T cell repertoires in COVID-19. Profiled with immunoSEQ multiplex PCR; TCRdb holds only in-frame clones, not every one. This sample has about 200,000 clones; roughly 87% occur once, and the top ten carry under 3%. The specimen sequenced was PBMCs or T cells enriched from blood (not recorded which). Receptors were obtained from a woman aged 35 to 49 with acute COVID-19.

The gene calls are TRBV7-2 and TRBJ1-2; D gene unclear. The CDR3 is made up of 15 amino acids. Trimming pared 0 bases from V and 6 bases from J, leaving 14 bases between. Germline lookup yields CDR1 SGHTA and CDR2 FQGNSA. CDR3 protein: CASSLAEEGSDGYTF. Here the CDR3 DNA reads TGTGCCAGCAGCTTAGCCGAGGAGGGTTCGGATGGCTACACCTTC. The full variable domain, its missing parts supplied by reference TRBV7-2 and TRBJ1-2, is GAGVSQSPSNKVTEKGKDVELRCDPISGHTALYWYRQSLGQGLEFLIYFQGNSAPDKSGLPSDRFSAERTGGSVSTLTIQRTQQEDSAVYLCASSLAEEGSDGYTFGSGTRLTVV.

This chain uses TRBV2 with TRBJ1-2, with D possibly being TRBD1 (5 bases). Germline V gene data show CDR1 as SNHLY and CDR2 as FYNNEI. The V end was cut by 7 bases, the J end by 1 base, with 10 bases between. The CDR3 is 13 residues long. The CDR3, as DNA: TGTGCCAGCATGCCGGGGGATAACTATGGCTACACCTTC. As protein: CASMPGDNYGYTF.

The gene calls are TRBV5-1 and TRBJ2-2; D possibly corresponds to TRBD2 (6 bases). The germline CDR1 and CDR2 sequences are SGHRS and YFSETQ. The CDR3 length is 12 residues. V was pared by 2 bases and J by 10 bases, with 9 bases between. CDR3 nucleotides: TGCGCCAGCAGCTTACGGGGGAAGGAGCTGTTTTTT. Amino acids: CASSLRGKELFF. The whole variable domain, filled in from reference TRBV5-1 and TRBJ2-2, reads KAGVTQTPRYLIKTRGQQVTLSCSPISGHRSVSWYQQTPGQGLQFLFEYFSETQRNKGNFPGRFSGRQFSNSRSEMNVSTLELGDSALYLCASSLRGKELFFGEGSRLTVL.

The chain combines TRBV28 with TRBJ2-7; D is uncertain. CDR3 length: 11 amino acids. V was trimmed by 6 bases and J by 3 bases, leaving 6 bases between them. The germline CDR1 and CDR2 sequences are MDHEN and SYDVKM. CDR3 loop: CASSTSYEQYF. The CDR3 coding sequence is TGTGCCAGCAGCACGAGCTACGAGCAGTACTTC.

The rearrangement links TRBV2 to TRBJ2-1; 11 bases match TRBD1. CDR1 and CDR2 from the germline V gene are SNHLY and FYNNEI. V gave up 6 bases and J gave up 4 bases; unmatched junction bases: 5. The CDR3 is made up of 15 amino acids. The DNA for the CDR3 is TGTGCCAGCAGCGCGGACAGGGGGCAATACAATGAGCAGTTCTTC. Amino acid sequence: CASSADRGQYNEQFF.

J is TRBJ2-1 and V is TRBV7-6, with TRBD1 matching over 7 bases. J lost 3 bases, V lost 5 bases, and 10 bases had no gene match. CDR1 is SGHVS, CDR2 FNYEAQ, per germline. The CDR3 spans 16 residues. In DNA, the CDR3 is TGTGCCAGCAGCGCATCGACAGGGATCGGCTACAATGAGCAGTTCTTC. Translated: CASSASTGIGYNEQFF.

The genes are TRBV2 and TRBJ1-2, with D perhaps matching TRBD1 (5 bases). This CDR3 has 14 amino acids. Trimming pared 6 bases from V and 0 bases from J, leaving 11 bases between. Germline V gene lookup returns CDR1 SNHLY and CDR2 FYNNEI. The CDR3 nucleotides read TGTGCCAGCAGAGCAAGGGGTTCTAACTATGGCTACACCTTC. As protein: CASRARGSNYGYTF.

This chain joins TRBV3-1 (or the pseudogene TRBV3-2) and TRBJ2-5; D might be TRBD2 (5 bases). V shed 7 bases and J shed 0 bases, with 15 bases lying between them. This CDR3 has 15 amino acids. The germline CDR1 and CDR2 sequences are LGHDT and YNNKEL (reference sequence). The CDR3 bases are TGTGCCAGCACCCCAAGTAGAGGGAACCAAGAGACCCAGTACTTC. Protein: CASTPSRGNQETQYF.

The chain is built from TRBV4-2 and TRBJ1-4; no reliable D call. Germline CDR1 and CDR2: LGHNA and YNFKEQ. The CDR3 covers 15 residues. Trimming took 0 bases from V and 8 from J, leaving 13 bases between them. The CDR3 reads CASSQEHTAQEKLFF. CDR3 sequence (DNA): TGTGCCAGCAGCCAAGAGCACACCGCACAGGAAAAACTGTTTTTT.